This T cell receptor (beta chain) came from a study of OX40 agonist ivuxolimab in advanced cancers. Study at large: Of the patients, three showed partial responses, one with hepatocellular carcinoma and two with cutaneous melanoma.

Germline lookup yields CDR1 MNHNS and CDR2 SASEGT. V shed 7 bases and J shed 5 bases, with 14 bases lying between them. The CDR3 contains 13 residues. Comment on this clone: The antigen is undetermined.

Measured with immunoSEQ multiplex PCR; TCRdb has only the in-frame clones, and not every one. Among around 95,000 clones, approximately 93% were seen once, and the ten largest hold 0.25% to 0.3%. Study-wide results and caveats: There were, on average, more expanded clones in CD8+ T cells than in CD4+.

The starting material was CD4+ or CD8+ T cells sorted from blood, obtained in a trial of the OX40 agonist ivuxolimab. The origin of this receptor is an adult with an advanced solid tumor such as melanoma, head and neck, liver or kidney cancer. This rearrangement joins TRBV6-1 to TRBJ2-5; D is undetermined. CDR3 in DNA: TGTGCCAGCACCCCGGGTTCGGAGGAGACCCAGTACTTC. Protein product: CASTPGSEETQYF.